This TCR beta chain was identified during a study of cytomegalovirus exposure and HLA in healthy donors. In the study overall: Of roughly 360 genotyped donors, around 86% grouped in the Caucasian-associated ancestry cluster.

With 4 bases removed from V and 0 bases from J, the gap between germline ends came to 10 bases. CDR1 MGHRA and CDR2 YSYEKL come from the germline V gene. The CDR3 runs to 15 residues. Sampled while nominally healthy, donors likely had unrecorded immune exposures. Researchers ran the PCR with 60 Vbeta and 13 Jbeta primers. Clones were read by immunoSEQ multiplex PCR, and TCRdb kept only the in-frame ones, dropping some. Of some 190,000 clones listed, approximately 86% are singletons. The sequencing input was PBMCs. The clonotype was recovered from a woman aged 18-29 years in good health and CMV-seronegative. V and J are TRBV4-1 and TRBJ1-5; a weak D match, TRBD1 (6 bases). The CDR3 reads CASSPRDISNQPQHF. The CDR3, as DNA: TGCGCCAGCAGCCCCCGGGACATTAGCAATCAGCCCCAGCATTTT.